This T cell receptor beta chain was retrieved from a study of CD8 T cells in Susac syndrome. The RNA, roughly 0.45 to 1 ug, was put through reverse transcription using random hexamers. Coverage of TCR beta CDR3 amplification by immunoSEQ multiplex PCR extended to 54 Vbeta and 13 Jbeta. TCRdb redid the calling of the immunoSEQ multiplex PCR reads with MiXCR, one entry per CDR3 protein. Of around 130,000 distinct CDR3 sequences in the sample, 96% are singletons; the top ten hold 0.12% to 0.15%. TEMRA cells were FACS-enriched, unlike CD8+ and CD4+ T cells, which were negatively isolated. The material sequenced was CD4+ T cells from PBMCs. The receptor's source is a human donor with Susac syndrome.

The CDR3 coding sequence is TGTGCCAGCAGGCCAACGGGACCCTATGGCTACACCTTC. It translates to CASRPTGPYGYTF. The chain has TRBV2 and TRBJ1-2, with D possibly TRBD1 on 5 matching bases. Between the trimmed V and J ends, which lost 6 bases and 4 bases, there was a span of 12 bases. Germline V gene sequence: CDR1 SNHLY, CDR2 FYNNEI. The CDR3 is 13 residues long.